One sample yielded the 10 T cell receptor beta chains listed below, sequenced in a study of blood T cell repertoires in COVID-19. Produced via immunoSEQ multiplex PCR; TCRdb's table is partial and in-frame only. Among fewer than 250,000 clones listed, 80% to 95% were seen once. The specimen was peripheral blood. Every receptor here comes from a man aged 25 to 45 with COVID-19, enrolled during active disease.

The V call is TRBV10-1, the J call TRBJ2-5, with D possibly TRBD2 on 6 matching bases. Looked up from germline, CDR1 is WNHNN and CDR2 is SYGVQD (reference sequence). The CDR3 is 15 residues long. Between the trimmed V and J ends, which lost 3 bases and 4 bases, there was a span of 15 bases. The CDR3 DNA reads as TGCGCCAGCAGTGACGGGACGGTGGGAGGAGAGACCCAGTACTTC. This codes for CASSDGTVGGETQYF.

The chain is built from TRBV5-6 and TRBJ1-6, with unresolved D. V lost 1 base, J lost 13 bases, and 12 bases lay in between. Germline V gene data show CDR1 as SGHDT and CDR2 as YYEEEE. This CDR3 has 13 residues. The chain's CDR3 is CASSLRAEVPLHF. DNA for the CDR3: TGTGCCAGCAGCTTGAGGGCGGAGGTGCCCCTCCACTTT.

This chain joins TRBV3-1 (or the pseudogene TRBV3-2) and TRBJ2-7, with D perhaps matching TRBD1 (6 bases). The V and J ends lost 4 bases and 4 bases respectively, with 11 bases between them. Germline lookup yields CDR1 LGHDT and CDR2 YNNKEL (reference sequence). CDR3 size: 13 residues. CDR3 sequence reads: CASSLRGGYEQYF. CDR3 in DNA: TGTGCCAGCAGCCTAAGAGGGGGTTACGAGCAGTACTTC.

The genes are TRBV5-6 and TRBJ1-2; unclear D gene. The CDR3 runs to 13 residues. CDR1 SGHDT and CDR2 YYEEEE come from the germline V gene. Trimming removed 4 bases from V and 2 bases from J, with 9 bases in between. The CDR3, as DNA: TGTGCCAGCAGCCCCGGGTTCAACTATGGCTACACCTTC. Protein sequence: CASSPGFNYGYTF. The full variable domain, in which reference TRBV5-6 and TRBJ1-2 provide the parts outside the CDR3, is DAGVTQSPTHLIKTRGQQVTLRCSPKSGHDTVSWYQQALGQGPQFIFQYYEEEERQRGNFPDRFSGHQFPNYSSELNVNALLLGDSALYLCASSPGFNYGYTFGSGTRLTVV.

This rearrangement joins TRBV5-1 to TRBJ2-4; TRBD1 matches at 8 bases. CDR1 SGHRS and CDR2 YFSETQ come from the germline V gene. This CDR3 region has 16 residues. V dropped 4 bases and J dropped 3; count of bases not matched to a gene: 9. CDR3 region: CASSLEGQGVKNIQYF. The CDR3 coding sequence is TGCGCCAGCAGCCTTGAAGGACAGGGCGTCAAAAACATTCAGTACTTC.

CDR3 amino acids: CASSPPWGSGRYEQYF. For the CDR3, the DNA is TGTGCCAGCAGCCCCCCTTGGGGTAGCGGGAGATACGAGCAGTACTTC. The chain combines TRBV7-2 with TRBJ2-7; 9 nucleotides align to TRBD2. The J segment lost 4 bases and the V segment lost 5 bases, leaving 12 bases of the junction unmatched. CDR1 and CDR2 from the germline V gene are SGHTA and FQGNSA. This CDR3 spans 16 amino acids.

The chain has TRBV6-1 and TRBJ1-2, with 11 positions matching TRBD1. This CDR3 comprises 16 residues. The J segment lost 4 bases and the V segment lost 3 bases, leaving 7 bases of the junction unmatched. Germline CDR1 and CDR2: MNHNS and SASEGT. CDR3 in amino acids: CASSERTGGGSYGYTF. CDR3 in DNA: TGTGCCAGCAGTGAGAGGACAGGGGGCGGCAGCTATGGCTACACCTTC.

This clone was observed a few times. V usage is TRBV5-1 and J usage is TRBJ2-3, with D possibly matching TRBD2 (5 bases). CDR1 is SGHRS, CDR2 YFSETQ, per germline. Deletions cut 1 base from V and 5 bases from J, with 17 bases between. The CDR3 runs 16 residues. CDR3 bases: TGCGCCAGCAGCTTGCGGGGTGCAGGTAGCGTAGATACGCAGTATTTT. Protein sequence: CASSLRGAGSVDTQYF.

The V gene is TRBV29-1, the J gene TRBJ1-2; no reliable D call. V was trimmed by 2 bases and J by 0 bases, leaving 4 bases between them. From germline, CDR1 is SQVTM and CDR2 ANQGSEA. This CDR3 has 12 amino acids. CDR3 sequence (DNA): TGCAGCGTTGAACAAACTAACTATGGCTACACCTTC. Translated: CSVEQTNYGYTF.

For the CDR3, the DNA is TGTGCCAGCAGTGAGGCGGGGCAGGGAGGGCAGCCCCAGCATTTT. Amino acid sequence: CASSEAGQGGQPQHF. J is TRBJ1-5 and V is TRBV6-1, with D tentatively TRBD1 (5 bases). In germline, CDR1 is MNHNS, CDR2 SASEGT. Trimming cost V 3 bases and J 7 bases, with 16 bases left between them. This CDR3 spans 15 amino acids.